The clone carrying this T cell receptor (beta chain) was recorded a few times. Its antigen is still unknown. This sample was taken from a study of T cells after yellow fever vaccination. In making TCR cDNA, 5'RACE template switching added a universal primer site and UMIs to it. MiXCR, run by TCRdb on the 5' RACE reads, gives a single entry per CDR3 protein. This table holds a few hundred thousand distinct CDR3 sequences, over 15% found once. The germline gives CDR1 MNHEY, CDR2 SMNVEV (reference sequence). V shed 5 bases and J 1 base; nucleotides not matched to a gene: 9. This CDR3 is 17 amino acids long. Study-level results: Few clonotypes appeared in both CD4 and CD8 compartments. The study noted that FACS-sorted repertoires could contain abundant clonotypes contaminating from the bulk population.

Sequenced here: PBMCs, sampled before the yellow fever booster vaccination. The V and J genes are TRBV27 and TRBJ2-5; 11 nucleotides line up with TRBD2. This clonotype was obtained from a man aged 18-30 years who received the YFV17D yellow fever vaccine. CDR3 bases: TGTGCCAGCAGTGGAGGACTGACTAGCGGGGTCCAAGAGACCCAGTACTTC. Its protein product is CASSGGLTSGVQETQYF.